This passage covers 2 T cell receptor beta chains from one sample sequenced in a study of neoadjuvant nivolumab and ipilimumab in lung cancer. Here immunoSEQ multiplex PCR was the method, and the copy in TCRdb shows in-frame clones only, minus some. The sample has 7,500 to 9,000 clones, 75% to 90% seen once; the top ten hold about 8%. Here the sequenced sample was tumor tissue, taken after neoadjuvant nivolumab, alone or with ipilimumab, at or shortly before surgery. The receptors here all came from an adult with non-small cell lung cancer.

The gene calls are TRBV6-5 and TRBJ1-2; D not certain. Germline V gene data show CDR1 as MNHEY and CDR2 as SVGAGI. The CDR3 sequence is 14 residues long. Trimming cost V 2 bases and J 2 bases, with 9 bases left between them. The DNA of the CDR3 is TGTGCCAGCAGTTACGGCAGGTTAAACTATGGCTACACCTTC. Translation gives CASSYGRLNYGYTF.

The chain employs TRBV6-1 and TRBJ1-2; D is unresolved. Trimming removed 2 bases at V and 3 bases at J, with 13 bases between. The length of the CDR3 is 15 residues. In germline, CDR1 is MNHNS, CDR2 SASEGT. The CDR3 coding sequence is TGTGCCAGCAGTGAAAACGTTGGCACCTACTATGGCTACACCTTC. It yields the protein CASSENVGTYYGYTF.